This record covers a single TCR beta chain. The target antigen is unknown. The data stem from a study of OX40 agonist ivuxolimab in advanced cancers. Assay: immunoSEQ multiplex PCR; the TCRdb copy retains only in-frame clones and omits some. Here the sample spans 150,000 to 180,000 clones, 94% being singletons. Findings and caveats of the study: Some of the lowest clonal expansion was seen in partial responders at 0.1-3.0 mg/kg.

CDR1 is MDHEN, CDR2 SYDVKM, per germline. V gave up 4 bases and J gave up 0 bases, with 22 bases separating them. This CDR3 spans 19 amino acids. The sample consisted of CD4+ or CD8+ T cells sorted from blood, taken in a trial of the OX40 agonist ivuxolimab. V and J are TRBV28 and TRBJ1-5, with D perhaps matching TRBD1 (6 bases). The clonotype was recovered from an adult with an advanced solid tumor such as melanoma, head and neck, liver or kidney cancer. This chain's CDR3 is CASSSRWSWGHDSNQPQHF. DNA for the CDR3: TGTGCCAGCAGTTCACGTTGGTCGTGGGGGCACGATAGCAATCAGCCCCAGCATTTT.